This T cell receptor beta chain came from a study of T cell responses to AZD1222 COVID-19 vaccine. General study findings and limits: Donor demographics were predominantly white British with a female majority; clonal diversity may be underestimated. Seropositive at baseline were only a handful of AZD1222 recipients.

CDR3 length: 18 residues. V was cut by 0 bases and J by 0 bases, with 16 bases left in between. Germline CDR1 is SGHNT and CDR2 is YYREEE (reference sequence). A word on this clone: Its antigen remains unknown.

Produced via immunoSEQ multiplex PCR; TCRdb's table is partial and in-frame only. Of roughly 180,000 clones listed, roughly 92% were seen once; the top ten hold around 1.6%. This material consisted of peripheral blood, taken 28 days after the second AZD1222 dose. The chain joins TRBV5-4 to TRBJ2-1; D is unresolved. This sequence was found in an adult who received the AZD1222 COVID-19 vaccine. CDR3 loop: CASSLEGGRSYSYNEQFF. DNA of the CDR3: TGTGCCAGCAGCTTGGAGGGTGGTAGAAGTTACTCCTACAATGAGCAGTTCTTC.